This T cell receptor beta chain is drawn from a study of cytomegalovirus exposure and HLA in healthy donors. Findings and caveats of the study: In a later analysis, TCR association rates varied by HLA locus: DRB1 most, HLA-C fewest.

In this sample, this clone turned up a few times. Its target is not known. PCR employed 60 Vbeta and 13 Jbeta primers. Sequenced by immunoSEQ multiplex PCR; TCRdb stores in-frame clones only, minus some. The sample has 100,000 to 150,000 clones; over 60% are singletons. Per the germline V gene, CDR1 is SGHNT and CDR2 is YYREEE (reference sequence). V dropped 4 bases and J dropped 2 bases, with 15 bases sitting between them. This CDR3 contains 15 residues. The clonotype was recovered from a woman aged 40-49 years in good health and CMV-seropositive. Sequencing was performed on PBMCs. J is TRBJ2-5 and V is TRBV5-4, with a weak D call TRBD2 (6 bases). CDR3 sequence (DNA): TGTGCCAGCAGCCCCGGGGGTATGGGGCAAGAGACCCAGTACTTC. This encodes CASSPGGMGQETQYF.